Below are 5 T cell receptor beta chains sequenced from a single sample in a study of blood T cells in healthy people across ages. A J-beta primer mix and a sample-barcoded 5' primer were used in a second PCR of about 7 to 12 cycles. TCRdb itself ran the 5' RACE reads through MiXCR, one entry per CDR3 protein. Here the sample spans about 780,000 distinct CDR3 sequences, roughly 26% being singletons. In addition, the sample was reused for a study of T cells of mothers and their children.

Material: blood. The receptors shown here come from a boy younger than 18 in good health.

This chain uses TRBV7-9 with TRBJ1-1; no firm D call. This CDR3 has 11 residues. The germline V and J ends were trimmed by 6 bases and 6 bases, with 8 bases remaining between them. Per germline, CDR1 SEHNR and CDR2 FQNEAQ (reference sequence). Here the CDR3 DNA reads TGTGCCAGCAGTTCAGAGGCTGAAGCTTTCTTT. Translated: CASSSEAEAFF.

This chain connects TRBV27 to TRBJ2-5, with 9 bases that match TRBD1. The V gene's germline CDR1 is MNHEY and CDR2 SMNVEV (reference sequence). This CDR3 contains 15 residues. With 1 base clipped from V and 3 bases from J, the junction kept 3 bases outside the gene matches. In DNA, the CDR3 is TGTGCCAGCAGTTTATTCGGGACAGGGAAAGAGACCCAGTACTTC. This sequence encodes CASSLFGTGKETQYF.

This rearrangement joins TRBV6-5 to TRBJ2-5, with TRBD1 matching over 7 bases. The CDR3 totals 14 residues. V lost 6 bases, J lost 2 bases, and 6 bases stayed unmatched. Germline lookup yields CDR1 MNHEY and CDR2 SVGAGI. The CDR3 loop is CASSYQGQQETQYF. CDR3 DNA: TGTGCCAGCAGCTATCAGGGACAGCAAGAGACCCAGTACTTC.

The chain couples TRBV7-3 to TRBJ2-6; D gene uncertain. The CDR3 contains 14 residues. CDR1 and CDR2 (germline): SGHTA, FQGTGA. V lost 5 bases and J 2 bases, leaving 7 bases between the germline ends. The CDR3 here is CASSPPTGANVLTF. The CDR3 DNA reads TGTGCCAGCAGCCCCCCCACTGGGGCCAACGTCCTGACTTTC.

This clonotype was counted between two and nine times. The chain couples TRBV2 to TRBJ2-1; 7 bases line up with TRBD1. There are 13 residues in the CDR3. J lost 1 base, V lost 7 bases, and 1 base had no gene match. Germline V gene data show CDR1 as SNHLY and CDR2 as FYNNEI. The CDR3 DNA follows: TGTGCCAGCAAGGGACAGTCCTACAATGAGCAGTTCTTC. Its protein is CASKGQSYNEQFF.